Here is one T cell receptor beta chain with its context. Antigen: not known. Combining a sample-barcoded 5' primer with a J-beta primer mix, a second PCR ran for about 7 to 11 cycles. Paired-end reads containing CDR3 totaled no fewer than 2.5 million for each sample. TCRdb processed the 5' RACE reads anew with MiXCR; each CDR3 protein has one entry. The data contain approximately 770,000 distinct CDR3 sequences, 55% to 75% of them singletons. This CDR3 is built from 12 residues. Germline V CDR1 and CDR2: DFQATT, SNEGSKA (reference sequence). The data stem from a study of blood T cells in healthy people across ages. Study at large: Researchers report that template switching captured about one barcoded beta molecule per two T cells. Overall study results and limits: Diversity figures derived from one million T cells were judged to underestimate the true value.

Extracted total RNA amounted to at least 5 micrograms for each sample. Material: blood. The clonotype originates from a man aged 30-40 years in good health. V usage is TRBV20-1 and J usage is TRBJ2-7, with TRBD2 as a possible D gene (5 bases). Near its end, the DNA agrees better with TRBJ2-5, so the J call may be wrong. The CDR3 loop is CSARRGSETQYF. DNA of the CDR3: TGCAGTGCTAGACGAGGGAGCGAGACCCAGTACTTC.